These T cell receptor beta chains were read from a single sample in a study of blood T cell repertoires in COVID-19. Method: immunoSEQ multiplex PCR; TCRdb's copy keeps in-frame clones and lacks some. This table has 300,000 to 350,000 clones, roughly 90% appearing once. Sample: peripheral blood. The receptors derive from a woman in her 30s with COVID-19, enrolled during active disease. CDR3s include the opening cysteine and the closing phenylalanine or tryptophan. A D gene is named only where the DNA matches it firmly. Clone size, where shown, is once, few, many, or a class for clones that have expanded.

- - TRBJ1-6 TRBV6-1 TGTGCCAGCAGTGAGGGGTTGGGGCGAGCTTCACCCCTCCACTTT CASSEGLGRASPLHF
TRBD1 once TRBJ1-5 TRBV28 TGTGCCAGCAGAGACAGGGGGCGTAATCAGCCCCAGCATTTT CASRDRGRNQPQHF
- - TRBJ2-2 TRBV2 TGTGCCACCCAGGCAGGGGCGAACACCGGGGAGCTGTTTTTT CATQAGANTGELFF
TRBD1 - TRBJ2-7 TRBV5-8 TGTGCCAGCAGCCGTGGACAGGCGGGCTACGAGCAGTACTTC CASSRGQAGYEQYF
- - TRBJ2-3 TRBV3-1/TRBV3-2 TGTGCCAGCAGCCAAGGCTCCCTAAAGACAGATACGCAGTATTTT CASSQGSLKTDTQYF
- - TRBJ1-2 TRBV10-3 TGTGCCATCAGTCAGGGATCTAACTATGGCTACACCTTC CAISQGSNYGYTF
TRBD2 - TRBJ2-6 TRBV7-3 TGTGCCAGCAGCTTAACTATAGCGGGAGCCCTCTCTGGGGCCAACGTCCTGACTTTC CASSLTIAGALSGANVLTF
TRBD1 - TRBJ1-2 TRBV6-1 TGTGCCAGCAGGGAAGGACAGGCAGCTAACTATGGCTACACCTTC CASREGQAANYGYTF
- - TRBJ1-2 TRBV5-1 TGCGCCAGCAGCTCAACCGGGACTAAAGGCACCTTC CASSSTGTKGTF
TRBD1 once TRBJ1-2 TRBV7-9 TGTGCCAGCAGCTTAGCCGAAGGGACAGGGGGCGCGAACGGCTACACCTTC CASSLAEGTGGANGYTF
- - TRBJ1-1 TRBV18 TGTGCCAGCTCACCTTTAGCGGGTATGAACACTGAAGCTTTCTTT CASSPLAGMNTEAFF
- - TRBJ2-1 TRBV5-1 TGCGCCAGCAGCCCAATCCCTACTGATGAGCAGTTCTTC CASSPIPTDEQFF
TRBD2 - TRBJ2-3 TRBV9 TGTGCCAGCAGCGTACCGGGAGGGCCGGTAGATACGCAGTATTTT CASSVPGGPVDTQYF
TRBD2 - TRBJ2-1 TRBV2 TGTGCCAGCAGTCAACTAGCGGAACCCCCCTACAATGAGCAGTTCTTC CASSQLAEPPYNEQFF
- - TRBJ2-7 TRBV7-9 TGTGCCAGCAGCCAAGACAGTTACGAGCAGTACTTC CASSQDSYEQYF
- - TRBJ1-6 TRBV2 TGTGCCAGCAGCAGCCAGGCAGAGCATTCACCCCTCCACTTT CASSSQAEHSPLHF
TRBD1 - TRBJ2-1 TRBV6-6 TGTGCCAGCAGCAGGACAGGGGAATCCTACAATGAGCAGTTCTTC CASSRTGESYNEQFF
TRBD1 - TRBJ1-2 TRBV7-8 TGTGCCAGCAGCTTAAGCGACAGGGCCGAAGGCTACACCTTC CASSLSDRAEGYTF
TRBD2 once TRBJ2-1 TRBV7-2 TGTGCCAGCAGTCCGACTAGCGGGTACAATGAGCAGTTCTTC CASSPTSGYNEQFF
TRBD2 - TRBJ2-1 TRBV6-6 TGTGCCAGCAAGGAACTAGCGGGAACCAATGAGCAGTTCTTC CASKELAGTNEQFF
- - TRBJ1-6 TRBV7-3 TGTGCCAGCAGCTTAACGGGGGGAATAAAATCACCCCTCCACTTT CASSLTGGIKSPLHF
TRBD1 many TRBJ2-6 TRBV2 TGTGCCAGCAGTGATCCTTCAATTTGGGACAGGGGATCGGGGGCCAACGTCCTGACTTTC CASSDPSIWDRGSGANVLTF